Presented here are 4 T cell receptor beta chains from one specimen sequenced in a study of shared clonotypes between healthy human individuals. The table came from immunoSEQ multiplex PCR; TCRdb's copy has only in-frame clones and leaves some out. This sample has 600,000 to 750,000 clones, with about 78% found just once. The sample was memory CD4+ T cells sorted from blood. Described subset: CD45RA-negative fraction. The receptors stem from a young woman in good health.

This chain uses TRBV28 with TRBJ2-7; 9 nucleotides align to TRBD2. The germline V gene encodes CDR1 MDHEN and CDR2 SYDVKM. The CDR3 sequence is 15 residues long. Losses at the gene ends were 5 bases for V and 12 bases for J; bases not matched to a gene: 17. CDR3: CASSTLGDSGRRAYF. The DNA of the CDR3 is TGTGCCAGCAGTACCCTCGGTGATAGCGGGAGAAGAGCGTACTTC.

This rearrangement joins TRBV7-9 to TRBJ1-5; weak D call: TRBD1 (5 bases). Trimming left V 6 bases short and J 2 bases short, with 14 bases between. Germline V gene lookup returns CDR1 SEHNR and CDR2 FQNEAQ (reference sequence). The CDR3 has 15 residues. DNA for the CDR3: TGTGCCAGCAGTTACGGGACGAGTGGCAATCAGCCCCAGCATTTT. Amino acids: CASSYGTSGNQPQHF.

The chain recombines TRBV2 with TRBJ2-7; D is perhaps TRBD1 or TRBD2 (6 bases each). The CDR3 loop spans 14 amino acids. Trimming stripped 4 bases from V and 6 bases from J, with 16 bases between. Per germline, CDR1 SNHLY and CDR2 FYNNEI. CDR3 region: CASSAEGGGLEQYF. CDR3 nucleotide sequence: TGTGCCAGCAGTGCGGAAGGTGGGGGGCTCGAGCAGTACTTC.

This clone has ten or more counts. The chain combines TRBV6-1 with TRBJ1-2, with 7 nucleotides matching TRBD1. Germline V gene lookup returns CDR1 MNHNS and CDR2 SASEGT. V lost 6 bases to trimming and J lost 1 base; unmatched junction nucleotides: 2. The CDR3 length is 13 residues. CDR3 loop: CASSRDSNYGYTF. The CDR3 bases are TGTGCCAGCAGCCGGGACAGTAACTATGGCTACACCTTC.